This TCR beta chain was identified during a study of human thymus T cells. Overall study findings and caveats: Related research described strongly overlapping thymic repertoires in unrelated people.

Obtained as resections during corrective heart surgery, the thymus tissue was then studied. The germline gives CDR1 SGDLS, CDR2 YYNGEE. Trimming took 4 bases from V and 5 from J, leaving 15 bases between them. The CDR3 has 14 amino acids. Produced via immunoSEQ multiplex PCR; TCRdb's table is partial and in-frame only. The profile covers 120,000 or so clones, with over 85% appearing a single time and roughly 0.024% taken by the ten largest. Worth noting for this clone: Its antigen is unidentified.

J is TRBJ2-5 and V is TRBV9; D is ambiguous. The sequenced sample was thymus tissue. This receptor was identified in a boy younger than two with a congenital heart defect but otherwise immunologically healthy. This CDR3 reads CASSPRPNWETQYF. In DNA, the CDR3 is TGTGCCAGCAGCCCCCGCCCCAATTGGGAGACCCAGTACTTC. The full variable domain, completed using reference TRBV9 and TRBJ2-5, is DSGVTQTPKHLITATGQRVTLRCSPRSGDLSVYWYQQSLDQGLQFLIQYYNGEERAKGNILERFSAQQFPDLHSELNLSSLELGDSALYFCASSPRPNWETQYFGPGTRLLVL.